One sample yielded the 10 T cell receptor beta chains listed below, sequenced in a study of CD8+ T cells in alopecia areata. In each case, RNA was isolated and then reverse transcribed into cDNA as the sequencing template. Some clones are missing from TCRdb's copy, which holds only in-frame ones; the method was immunoSEQ multiplex PCR. Of under 250,000 clones listed, approximately 70% are singletons. Specified treatment: oral pan-JAK inhibitor, 5-10 mg twice daily. Sequencing was performed on CD4+ T cells sorted from blood, taken around week 46, from a patient treated with tofacitinib. These receptor sequences come from a human donor with alopecia areata.

The rearrangement links TRBV6-1 to TRBJ2-7; no reliable D call. Germline CDR1 is MNHNS and CDR2 is SASEGT. Trimming took 4 bases from V and 2 from J, leaving 9 bases between them. There are 13 residues in the CDR3. The CDR3 is CASSGSRTYEQYF. In DNA, the CDR3 is TGTGCCAGCAGTGGCAGCAGGACCTACGAGCAGTACTTC.

V is TRBV29-1 and J is TRBJ1-1; the D gene is possibly TRBD1 (6 bases). Germline V gene data show CDR1 as SQVTM and CDR2 as ANQGSEA. This CDR3 spans 12 amino acids. The V gene lost 7 bases and the J gene lost 10 bases, with 19 bases spanning the gap. The CDR3 coding sequence is TGCAGCGCCTTACAGGGTACAGAGGGAGCTTTCTTT. It translates to CSALQGTEGAFF.

The chain employs TRBV5-6 and TRBJ1-5, with a weak D call TRBD1 (5 bases). This CDR3 region has 12 residues. The germline V gene has CDR1 SGHDT and CDR2 YYEEEE. V was trimmed by 3 bases and J by 6 bases, leaving 7 bases between them. This CDR3 reads CASSSGTQPQHF. CDR3 nucleotide sequence: TGTGCCAGCAGCTCCGGGACTCAGCCCCAGCATTTT.

The gene calls are TRBV30 and TRBJ1-5; 7 nucleotides agree with TRBD1. This CDR3 comprises 14 residues. The junction had 1 base not matched to a gene; V was cut back by 2 bases and J by 0 bases. Germline V gene lookup returns CDR1 GTSNPN and CDR2 SVGIG (reference sequence). This CDR3 reads CAWSTGASNQPQHF. As DNA, the CDR3 is TGTGCCTGGAGTACAGGGGCTAGCAATCAGCCCCAGCATTTT.

This sequence joins TRBV5-1 and TRBJ1-2, with D possibly being TRBD1 (6 bases). Looked up from germline, CDR1 is SGHRS and CDR2 is YFSETQ. The CDR3 sequence is 14 residues long. Trimming left V 0 bases short and J 4 bases short, with 10 bases between. The CDR3 loop is CASSLEGVGYGYTF. The CDR3 nucleotides read TGCGCCAGCAGCTTGGAGGGGGTCGGCTATGGCTACACCTTC. Supplemented by reference TRBV5-1 and TRBJ1-2, the full variable domain reads KAGVTQTPRYLIKTRGQQVTLSCSPISGHRSVSWYQQTPGQGLQFLFEYFSETQRNKGNFPGRFSGRQFSNSRSEMNVSTLELGDSALYLCASSLEGVGYGYTFGSGTRLTVV.

J is TRBJ2-3 and V is TRBV28; 7 bases align to TRBD1. CDR1 is MDHEN and CDR2 is SYDVKM in the germline V gene. V gave up 1 base and J gave up 2 bases; unmatched junction bases: 12. The CDR3 spans 18 residues. CDR3 residues: CASSLLTGTASFTDTQYF. The CDR3 DNA reads as TGTGCCAGCAGTTTATTGACAGGGACAGCATCTTTCACAGATACGCAGTATTTT.

This chain uses TRBV15 with TRBJ2-7, with 10 bases that match TRBD1. The V segment lost 4 bases and the J segment 2 bases; nucleotides outside the gene matches: 5. The germline gives CDR1 LNHNV, CDR2 YYDKDF (reference sequence). CDR3 length: 15 amino acids. For the CDR3, the DNA is TGTGCCACCAGCAAACCGGGACAGGGGCCCTACGAGCAGTACTTC. This translates into CATSKPGQGPYEQYF.

The chain couples TRBV7-2 to TRBJ1-5; 7 nucleotides agree with TRBD1. Germline V gives CDR1 SGHTA, CDR2 FQGNSA. The CDR3 has 15 amino acids. V was clipped by 3 bases and J by 1 base; unmatched bases: 3. The CDR3 region is CASSLVRGSNQPQHF. The CDR3 DNA reads as TGTGCCAGCAGCTTGGTCAGGGGGAGCAATCAGCCCCAGCATTTT.

V and J are TRBV13 and TRBJ2-7, with D unclear. Germline V gene data show CDR1 as PRHDT and CDR2 as FYEKMQ (reference sequence). V lost 4 bases to trimming and J lost 5 bases, with 6 bases between them. CDR3 length equals 11 residues. This CDR3 reads CASSSGHEQYF. The DNA of the CDR3 is TGTGCCAGCAGCTCCGGCCACGAGCAGTACTTC.

The genes are TRBV29-1 and TRBJ2-2; possibly TRBD2 for D (6 bases). Trimming left V 5 bases short and J 5 bases short, with 15 bases between. CDR3 size: 14 residues. Germline assignment: CDR1 SQVTM and CDR2 ANQGSEA. CDR3 residues: CSVSGGLTTGELFF. CDR3 nucleotide sequence: TGCAGCGTTTCCGGGGGACTGACGACCGGGGAGCTGTTTTTT.